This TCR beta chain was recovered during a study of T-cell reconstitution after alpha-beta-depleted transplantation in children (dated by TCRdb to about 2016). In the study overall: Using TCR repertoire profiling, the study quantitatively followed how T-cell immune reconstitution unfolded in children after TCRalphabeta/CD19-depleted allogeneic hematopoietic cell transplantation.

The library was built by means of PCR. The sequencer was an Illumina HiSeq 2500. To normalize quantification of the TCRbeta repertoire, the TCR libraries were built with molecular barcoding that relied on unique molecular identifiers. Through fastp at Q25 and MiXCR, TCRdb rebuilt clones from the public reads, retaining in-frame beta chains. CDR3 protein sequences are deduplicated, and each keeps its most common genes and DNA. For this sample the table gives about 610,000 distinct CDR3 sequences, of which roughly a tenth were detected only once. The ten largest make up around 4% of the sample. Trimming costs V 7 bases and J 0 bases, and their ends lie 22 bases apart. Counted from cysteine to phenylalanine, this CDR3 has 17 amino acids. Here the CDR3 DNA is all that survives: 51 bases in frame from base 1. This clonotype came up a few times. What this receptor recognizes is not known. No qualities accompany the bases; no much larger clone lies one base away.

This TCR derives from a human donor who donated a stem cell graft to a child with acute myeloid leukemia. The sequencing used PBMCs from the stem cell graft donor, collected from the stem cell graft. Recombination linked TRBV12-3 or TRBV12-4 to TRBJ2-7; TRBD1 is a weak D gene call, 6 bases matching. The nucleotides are TGTGCCAGCACCCCAGGGGTGGGACGTTCGAGCTCCTACGAGCAGTACTTC. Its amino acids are CASTPGVGRSSSYEQYF.